What follows are 26 T cell receptor beta chains derived from one specimen sequenced in a study of T-cell reconstitution after alpha-beta-depleted transplantation in children. Using unique molecular identifiers, the investigators prepared the TCRbeta library. TCRdb reprocessed the PCR reads with MiXCR, giving one entry per CDR3 protein. Here the sample spans 600,000 to 800,000 distinct CDR3 sequences, around 13% being singletons. The sequenced sample was PBMCs, obtained before TCRalphabeta/CD19-depleted stem cell transplant. The receptors were sampled from a girl aged 2 to 10 with congenital amegakaryocytic thrombocytopenia, due to receive a stem cell transplant.

This clonotype was detected many times. The chain is built from TRBV12-3 or TRBV12-4 and TRBJ2-1, with D maybe TRBD1 (5 bases). The CDR3 runs to 11 residues. Deletions cut 5 bases from V and 8 bases from J, with 7 bases between. CDR3 amino acids: CASSGAHEQFF. The CDR3 nucleotides read TGTGCCAGCAGTGGGGCCCATGAGCAGTTCTTC.

CDR3 residues: CATSGRTGVSPYEQYF. The CDR3 bases are TGTGCCACCAGCGGACGAACAGGGGTCAGCCCCTACGAGCAGTACTTC. The chain has TRBV15 and TRBJ2-7, with 7 bases lining up with TRBD1. Germline V gene data show CDR1 as LNHNV and CDR2 as YYDKDF (reference sequence). Trimming took 5 bases from V and 2 from J; bases not matched to a gene: 12. The CDR3 contains 16 residues.

Many counts were recorded for this clonotype. The rearrangement uses TRBV15 and TRBJ2-7; D uncertain. V dropped 0 bases and J dropped 7 bases, with 16 bases sitting between them. This CDR3 spans 15 amino acids. In germline, CDR1 is LNHNV, CDR2 YYDKDF (reference sequence). The CDR3 DNA reads as TGTGCCACCAGCAGAGATTCGTCATCCGATGCAGAGCAGTACTTC. It translates to CATSRDSSSDAEQYF.

Ten or more counts support this clonotype. The chain combines TRBV4-2 with TRBJ2-7, with 11 bases that match TRBD2. Per germline, CDR1 LGHNA and CDR2 YNFKEQ. This CDR3 has 18 residues. Germline trimming cut 4 bases from V and 3 bases from J; bases unmatched to any gene: 14. Written as DNA, the CDR3 is TGTGCCAGCAGCCCGTCCCGACTAGCGGGATACCACGGCTACGAGCAGTACTTC. It yields the protein CASSPSRLAGYHGYEQYF.

This clonotype has at least ten counts. This chain uses TRBV20-1 with TRBJ2-2; tentative D call: TRBD2 (7 bases). The germline CDR1 and CDR2 sequences are DFQATT and SNEGSKA (reference sequence). Trimming shortened V by 0 bases and J by 8 bases, and 16 bases separated the two germline ends. This CDR3 comprises 15 residues. The CDR3 DNA follows: TGCAGTGCTAGAGAAAGTAGGGGGGGGCCAGGGGAGCTGTTTTTT. The encoded protein is CSARESRGGPGELFF.

This clonotype was picked up a small number of times. This chain joins TRBV29-1 and TRBJ2-7; 7 bases match TRBD1. Germline values: CDR1 SQVTM, CDR2 ANQGSEA. The CDR3 length is 14 residues. After removal of 6 bases from V and 0 bases from J, the junction contained 8 bases not matched to a gene. CDR3 sequence: CSVPDRTHSYEQYF. In DNA form, the CDR3 reads TGCAGCGTCCCGGACAGGACCCACTCCTACGAGCAGTACTTC.

Concerning this clonotype: A read error may explain this, as a much larger clone is one base away. The chain carries TRBV29-1 and TRBJ2-1; possible D gene TRBD1, 5 bases. The CDR3 is 12 amino acids. Trimming left V 1 base short and J 11 bases short, with 12 bases between. CDR1 is SQVTM and CDR2 is ANQGSEA in the germline V gene. The CDR3 sequence: CSVEGSGHKQFF. As DNA, the CDR3 is TGCAGCGTTGAAGGTTCAGGGCATAAGCAGTTCTTC.

At least ten counts were recorded for this clonotype. The gene calls are TRBV5-1 and TRBJ2-5; 8 bases map to TRBD2. Germline V gene data show CDR1 as SGHRS and CDR2 as YFSETQ. This CDR3 contains 14 residues. J was trimmed by 5 bases and V by 2 bases; bases with no gene match: 5. The CDR3 protein is CASSFVTSVETQYF. The CDR3 DNA is TGCGCCAGCAGCTTCGTGACTAGCGTTGAGACCCAGTACTTC.

The chain joins TRBV7-6 to TRBJ2-5; D possibly corresponds to TRBD2 (5 bases). This CDR3 has 17 residues. The germline V gene has CDR1 SGHVS and CDR2 FNYEAQ. V was pared by 4 bases and J by 3 bases, with 21 bases between. This CDR3 is CASSSHPGSMVEETQYF. The CDR3 DNA is TGTGCCAGCAGCTCCCACCCTGGGAGCATGGTGGAAGAGACCCAGTACTTC. The full variable domain, its missing parts supplied by reference TRBV7-6 and TRBJ2-5, is GAGVSQSPRYKVTKRGQDVALRCDPISGHVSLYWYRQALGQGPEFLTYFNYEAQQDKSGLPNDRFSAERPEGSISTLTIQRTEQRDSAMYRCASSSHPGSMVEETQYFGPGTRLLVL.

There are a few counts of this clonotype. This chain's CDR3 is CASSFTGQAGSGNTIYF. The CDR3 nucleotides are TGCGCCAGTTCGTTTACGGGACAGGCGGGCTCTGGAAACACCATATATTTT. This chain connects TRBV5-1 to TRBJ1-3; 8 nucleotides agree with TRBD1. The CDR3 contains 17 residues. Germline values: CDR1 SGHRS, CDR2 YFSETQ. V dropped 8 bases and J dropped 0; count of bases not matched to a gene: 13.

This clonotype appeared once. The genes are TRBV5-5 and TRBJ2-2; 9 nucleotides align to TRBD2. Germline V gene sequence: CDR1 SGHKS, CDR2 YYEKEE (reference sequence). This CDR3 region has 17 residues. V lost 1 base and J lost 7; bases outside the gene matches: 11. CDR3 region: CASSLLRAGGISGELFF. The DNA of the CDR3 is TGTGCCAGCAGCTTGTTGAGAGCGGGAGGAATAAGCGGGGAGCTGTTTTTT.

V usage is TRBV20-1 and J usage is TRBJ1-4; D not resolved. CDR3 length equals 12 residues. The germline V gene has CDR1 DFQATT and CDR2 SNEGSKA (reference sequence). Trimming cost V 2 bases and J 7 bases, with 8 bases left between them. CDR3: CSARSTGEKLFF. CDR3 nucleotide sequence: TGCAGTGCTAGAAGTACGGGTGAAAAACTGTTTTTT.

This clonotype was counted at least ten times. The rearrangement uses TRBV12-3 or TRBV12-4 and TRBJ2-7, with TRBD2 matching 7 bases. Trimming at V came to 6 bases and at J to 5 bases, leaving 10 bases not matched to a gene. The CDR3 is made up of 14 amino acids. This chain's CDR3 is CASRKTSRPDEQYF. CDR3 bases: TGTGCCAGCAGAAAGACTAGCAGGCCCGACGAGCAGTACTTC.

This rearrangement joins TRBV27 to TRBJ2-5, with 8 bases aligning to TRBD2. This CDR3 spans 15 amino acids. J lost 2 bases, V lost 1 base, and 3 bases had no gene match. The germline V gene encodes CDR1 MNHEY and CDR2 SMNVEV (reference sequence). CDR3 coding DNA: TGTGCCAGCAGTTTATGGTCGGGGGGGCAAGAGACCCAGTACTTC. Translation: CASSLWSGGQETQYF.

This clonotype was found a few times. The CDR3 region is CSAKGDGYTF. Written as DNA, the CDR3 is TGCAGTGCTAAGGGGGATGGCTACACCTTC. This sequence joins TRBV20-1 and TRBJ1-2; perhaps TRBD1 as D (6 bases). CDR3 length equals 10 residues. V lost 4 bases and J 6 bases, leaving 6 bases between the germline ends. The germline CDR1 and CDR2 sequences are DFQATT and SNEGSKA (reference sequence).

The sample holds a few counts of this clonotype. Written as DNA, the CDR3 is TGTGCCAGTATTAGCTTCTCGCGCACTGAAGCTTTCTTT. Amino acid sequence: CASISFSRTEAFF. The genes are TRBV19 and TRBJ1-1; D call uncertain. V lost 7 bases, J lost 4 bases, and 13 bases lay in between. The length of the CDR3 is 13 residues. The germline CDR1 and CDR2 sequences are LNHDA and SQIVND (reference sequence). Combining the CDR3 with reference TRBV19 and TRBJ1-1 gives the whole variable domain DGGITQSPKYLFRKEGQNVTLSCEQNLNHDAMYWYRQDPGQGLRLIYYSQIVNDFQKGDIAEGYSVSREKKESFPLTVTSAQKNPTAFYLCASISFSRTEAFFGQGTRLTVV.

Ten or more counts support this clonotype. The chain combines TRBV7-9 with TRBJ2-3; TRBD2 matches 11 bases. The CDR3 covers 17 residues. With 6 bases clipped from V and 1 base from J, the junction kept 9 bases outside the gene matches. The V gene's germline CDR1 is SEHNR and CDR2 FQNEAQ (reference sequence). The chain's CDR3 is CASSNGLAGYRTDTQYF. The CDR3 DNA reads TGTGCCAGCAGTAACGGACTAGCGGGTTACCGCACAGATACGCAGTATTTT. Looking up the rest from reference TRBV7-9 and TRBJ2-3 gives the full variable domain: DTGVSQNPRHKITKRGQNVTFRCDPISEHNRLYWYRQTLGQGPEFLTYFQNEAQLEKSRLLSDRFSAERPKGSFSTLEIQRTEQGDSAMYLCASSNGLAGYRTDTQYFGPGTRLTVL.

This clonotype was seen a handful of times. The chain recombines TRBV15 with TRBJ1-1; 11 bases line up with TRBD1. This CDR3 has 16 residues. Trimming at V came to 2 bases and at J to 5 bases, leaving 7 bases not matched to a gene. The V gene's germline CDR1 is LNHNV and CDR2 YYDKDF (reference sequence). The CDR3 spells CATSRWGGTGGTEAFF. The CDR3 DNA follows: TGTGCCACCAGCAGATGGGGCGGGACAGGGGGGACTGAAGCTTTCTTT. Looking up the rest from reference TRBV15 and TRBJ1-1 gives the full variable domain: DAMVIQNPRYQVTQFGKPVTLSCSQTLNHNVMYWYQQKSSQAPKLLFHYYDKDFNNEADTPDNFQSRRPNTSFCFLDIRSPGLGDTAMYLCATSRWGGTGGTEAFFGQGTRLTVV.

This clonotype was found many times. The chain uses TRBV12-3 or TRBV12-4 and TRBJ2-1; TRBD2 is a possible D gene (5 bases). Trimming removed 6 bases at V and 3 bases at J, with 15 bases between. This CDR3 is built from 15 residues. The CDR3 protein is CASSSRGTSYNEQFF. CDR3 bases: TGTGCCAGCAGCTCCCGTGGAACTAGCTACAATGAGCAGTTCTTC.

The sample holds many counts of this clonotype. This chain links TRBV20-1 with TRBJ2-5; 8 nucleotides line up with TRBD2. V gave up 6 bases and J gave up 4 bases; unmatched junction bases: 7. The CDR3 covers 13 residues. CDR1 is DFQATT and CDR2 is SNEGSKA in the germline V gene (reference sequence). CDR3 DNA: TGCAGTGCCAACGGGGGGGATCGAGAGACCCAGTACTTC. Translating gives CSANGGDRETQYF.

The V gene is TRBV20-1, the J gene TRBJ2-2; D not certain. Trimming took off 5 bases at V and 10 bases at J, with 11 bases between the two ends. This CDR3 is 11 amino acids long. The germline CDR1 and CDR2 sequences are DFQATT and SNEGSKA (reference sequence). This chain's CDR3 is CSAQRPSELFF. CDR3 in DNA: TGCAGTGCTCAAAGGCCGTCGGAGCTGTTTTTT.

This clonotype has ten or more counts. The CDR3 DNA is TGCGCCAGCAGCCTAGGACAGGGGAGTGAAAAACTGTTTTTT. It is translated as CASSLGQGSEKLFF. The chain has TRBV5-1 and TRBJ1-4; 9 positions match TRBD1. Germline V gene data show CDR1 as SGHRS and CDR2 as YFSETQ. This CDR3 has 14 amino acids. Losses at the gene ends were 4 bases for V and 7 bases for J; bases not matched to a gene: 5. Filled out from reference TRBV5-1 and TRBJ1-4, the complete variable domain reads KAGVTQTPRYLIKTRGQQVTLSCSPISGHRSVSWYQQTPGQGLQFLFEYFSETQRNKGNFPGRFSGRQFSNSRSEMNVSTLELGDSALYLCASSLGQGSEKLFFGSGTQLSVL.

This clonotype came up many times. CDR3 sequence: CSVLDYGYTF. The CDR3 nucleotides read TGCAGCGTTCTGGACTATGGCTACACCTTC. The V and J genes are TRBV29-1 and TRBJ1-2; no reliable D call. CDR1 and CDR2 (germline): SQVTM, ANQGSEA. V gave up 5 bases and J gave up 3 bases, with 4 bases separating them. The CDR3 consists of 10 residues.

The V gene is TRBV7-2, the J gene TRBJ2-2; TRBD1 might be the D (6 bases). Germline CDR1 SGHTA, CDR2 FQGNSA. Deletions cut 5 bases from V and 5 bases from J, with 18 bases between. The CDR3 totals 16 residues. The CDR3 loop reads CASSRKQGQLTGELFF. CDR3 nucleotides: TGTGCCAGCAGCCGAAAACAAGGACAGCTTACCGGGGAGCTGTTTTTT.

This clonotype was seen at least ten times. The rearrangement links TRBV5-1 to TRBJ1-2; D uncertain. Trimming left V 3 bases short and J 4 bases short, with 7 bases between. Germline values: CDR1 SGHRS, CDR2 YFSETQ. The length of the CDR3 is 12 residues. The CDR3 region has the DNA TGCGCCAGCAGCTCCGAGGCCTATGGCTACACCTTC. Encoded protein: CASSSEAYGYTF.

This clonotype showed up just a few times. The chain links TRBV12-3 or TRBV12-4 to TRBJ2-1, with D unclear. Trimming took 4 bases from V and 0 from J, leaving 7 bases between them. This CDR3 region has 14 residues. The CDR3 reads CASSSVSSYNEQFF. CDR3 nucleotide sequence: TGTGCCAGCAGTTCCGTCAGCTCCTACAATGAGCAGTTCTTC.